This T cell receptor (beta chain) was captured in a study of OX40 agonist ivuxolimab in advanced cancers. In the study overall: The dose-escalation group included hepatocellular carcinoma, melanoma, renal cell carcinoma and head and neck cancer. Partial responses were achieved by three patients, one with hepatocellular carcinoma and two with cutaneous melanoma.

This clone is a singleton in its sample. The antigen is not known. Study outcomes and limitations: Partly responding patients at 0.1-3.0 mg/kg showed some of the smallest clonal expansion.

Using immunoSEQ multiplex PCR, the repertoire was profiled, and TCRdb retains in-frame clones only, with some absent. The sample yields some 33,000 clones, just under 90% seen once. The germline V gene encodes CDR1 MDHEN and CDR2 SYDVKM. V shed 3 bases, J shed 4 bases, and the junction held 6 bases outside the gene matches. CDR3 length: 15 amino acids. This receptor was identified in an adult with an advanced solid tumor such as melanoma, head and neck, liver or kidney cancer. The sequenced sample was CD4+ or CD8+ T cells sorted from blood, obtained in a trial of the OX40 agonist ivuxolimab. This sequence joins TRBV28 and TRBJ1-2, with 9 positions matching TRBD1. CDR3 nucleotide sequence: TGTGCCAGCAGTTTGAAGGACAGGGGTTCCTATGGCTACACCTTC. Its translation: CASSLKDRGSYGYTF.